The 10 T cell receptor beta chains given below trace back to one sample, sequenced in a study of graft-versus-host responses after intestinal transplantation. The authors plated roughly 200,000 CFSE-labeled responder cells with roughly 200,000 irradiated, violet-dye-labeled stimulator cells. TCRdb's copy holds only in-frame clones and misses some; the assay was immunoSEQ multiplex PCR. The data hold more than 12,000 clones, with roughly 35% observed a single time. The starting material was alloreactive CD8+ T cells from a mixed lymphocyte reaction culture, obtained before intestinal transplant. Described subset: CFSE-low proliferating T cells sorted from roughly 6-day pre-transplant mixed lymphocyte reaction (GvH or HvG direction). The receptors were gathered from a human patient who received an intestinal transplant.

The chain links TRBV5-6 to TRBJ1-6, with 11 nucleotides matching TRBD1. The V gene's germline CDR1 is SGHDT and CDR2 YYEEEE. V was pared by 2 bases and J by 9 bases, with 4 bases of the junction left unmatched. The CDR3 length is 15 residues. The CDR3 DNA follows: TGTGCCAGCAGCTTAGCCGGGACAGGGGGTTCACCCCTCCACTTT. Encoded protein: CASSLAGTGGSPLHF.

The rearrangement joins TRBV6-6 to TRBJ2-7; tentative D call: TRBD1 (7 bases). This CDR3 comprises 14 residues. V was pared by 2 bases and J by 2 bases, with 10 bases between. Germline-derived CDR1 and CDR2 are MNHNY and SVGAGI (reference sequence). The CDR3 coding sequence is TGTGCCAGCAGTTACCAGGGGGGAGCCTACGAGCAGTACTTC. It specifies CASSYQGGAYEQYF.

The sample holds a few counts of this clone. J is TRBJ1-3 and V is TRBV5-6; maybe TRBD1 (5 bases). Trimming took 0 bases from V and 2 from J, leaving 12 bases between them. The CDR3 length is 16 residues. Germline CDR1 reads SGHDT; CDR2 reads YYEEEE. CDR3 coding DNA: TGTGCCAGCAGCTTGGGGGGGGAGGACGCTGGAAACACCATATATTTT. It yields the protein CASSLGGEDAGNTIYF.

The genes are TRBV11-2 and TRBJ2-7; D might be TRBD2 (6 bases). The V gene's germline CDR1 is SGHAT and CDR2 FQNNGV. The CDR3 contains 13 residues. The V and J ends lost 3 bases and 6 bases respectively, with 12 bases between them. The CDR3, as DNA: TGTGCCAGCAGCTTCGCGGGACGCACCGAGCAGTACTTC. Translation: CASSFAGRTEQYF.

This clone is labeled medium-sized (0.01 to 0.1%). The V and J genes are TRBV10-1 and TRBJ2-3, with TRBD2 identical over 10 bases. The CDR3 contains 16 residues. Unmatched junction bases numbered 5, after V lost 1 base and J lost 4 bases. The germline V gene has CDR1 WNHNN and CDR2 SYGVQD (reference sequence). CDR3 nucleotides: TGCGCCAGCAGTGAGTACCTAGCGGGGGATGCAGATACGCAGTATTTT. Translating it yields CASSEYLAGDADTQYF.

This clone was picked up a small number of times. Other nucleotide sequences in the sample specify the same CDR3. The chain employs TRBV2 and TRBJ2-2; TRBD2 aligns across 15 bases. This CDR3 spans 17 amino acids. Germline loops: CDR1 SNHLY, CDR2 FYNNEI. Trimming cost V 7 bases and J 5 bases; bases outside gene matches: 8. The CDR3 region is CASIGLAGGPRTGELFF. CDR3 DNA sequence: TGTGCCAGCATCGGACTAGCGGGGGGGCCGCGGACCGGGGAGCTGTTTTTT.

This clone appeared a few times. The chain is built from TRBV4-1 and TRBJ2-7, with D hard to call. The germline gives CDR1 MGHRA, CDR2 YSYEKL. Trimming removed 1 base from V and 3 bases from J, with 10 bases in between. This CDR3 has 14 amino acids. The CDR3 is CASSQGYNSYEQYF. In DNA form, the CDR3 reads TGCGCCAGCAGCCAAGGTTATAACAGCTACGAGCAGTACTTC.

In this sample, this clone turned up a few times. Other DNA sequences from this sample encode an identical CDR3 as well. The rearrangement links TRBV29-1 to TRBJ2-7, with 8 nucleotides matching TRBD1. The CDR3 has 13 residues. V shed 5 bases, J shed 1 base, and the junction held 4 bases outside the gene matches. Germline-derived CDR1 and CDR2 are SQVTM and ANQGSEA. The CDR3 spells CSVRTGRSYEQYF. CDR3 in DNA: TGCAGCGTTCGGACAGGGAGGTCCTACGAGCAGTACTTC.

This clone turned up a few times. The chain combines TRBV7-9 with TRBJ1-5, with unresolved D. Germline CDR1 is SEHNR and CDR2 is FQNEAQ (reference sequence). Trimming stripped 4 bases from V and 4 bases from J, with 8 bases between. The CDR3 runs to 13 residues. This CDR3 reads CASSYSRNQPQHF. As DNA, the CDR3 is TGTGCCAGCAGCTACAGCCGAAATCAGCCCCAGCATTTT.

This sequence joins TRBV11-2 and TRBJ2-7; the D gene is possibly TRBD1 (6 bases). CDR3 size: 15 residues. Trimming left V 5 bases short and J 1 base short, with 15 bases between. Per germline, CDR1 SGHAT and CDR2 FQNNGV. CDR3 loop: CASSRWGQYSYEQYF. As DNA, the CDR3 is TGTGCCAGCAGCCGATGGGGGCAGTATTCCTACGAGCAGTACTTC. The full variable domain, with the rest looked up from reference TRBV11-2 and TRBJ2-7, is EAGVAQSPRYKIIEKRQSVAFWCNPISGHATLYWYQQILGQGPKLLIQFQNNGVVDDSQLPKDRFSAERLKGVDSTLKIQPAKLEDSAVYLCASSRWGQYSYEQYFGPGTRLTVT.